A single sample gave rise to the 13 T cell receptor beta chains below, sequenced in a study of blood T cell repertoires in COVID-19. TCRdb's copy holds only in-frame clones and misses some; the assay was immunoSEQ multiplex PCR. The repertoire includes tens of thousands of clones, 75% to 90% of them detected once, and around 6% sits in the top ten. The sequenced sample was peripheral blood. Source of these receptors: an elderly man with COVID-19, enrolled during active disease.

The rearrangement joins TRBV19 to TRBJ2-1; TRBD2 matches at 11 bases. The CDR3 covers 18 residues. The V and J ends lost 3 bases and 6 bases, in that order; junction bases with no gene match: 13. Germline CDR1 LNHDA, CDR2 SQIVND (reference sequence). CDR3 region: CASSIYVLTSGGRNEQFF. Written as DNA, the CDR3 is TGTGCCAGTAGTATTTACGTCCTTACTAGCGGGGGCCGCAATGAGCAGTTCTTC.

The chain combines TRBV4-1 with TRBJ1-1, with TRBD1 matching over 8 bases. The junction had 4 bases not matched to a gene; V was cut back by 1 base and J by 3 bases. The germline V gene encodes CDR1 MGHRA and CDR2 YSYEKL. This CDR3 region has 15 residues. Written as DNA, the CDR3 is TGCGCCAGCAGCCAAGGGACAGGGTTGGACACTGAAGCTTTCTTT. Its translation: CASSQGTGLDTEAFF.

The table lists this clone with a few counts. Other DNA sequences within the sample encode an identical CDR3. The rearrangement uses TRBV6-5 and TRBJ2-7; 10 bases match TRBD1. V lost 5 bases, J lost 1 base, and 2 bases stayed unmatched. Germline CDR1 is MNHEY and CDR2 is SVGAGI. This CDR3 comprises 14 residues. CDR3 sequence reads: CASSRQGASYEQYF. The CDR3 region has the DNA TGTGCCAGCAGTCGACAGGGGGCTTCCTACGAGCAGTACTTC.

There are a few counts of this clone. V usage is TRBV24-1 and J usage is TRBJ1-2; 7 bases are a match to TRBD1. Per the germline V gene, CDR1 is KGHDR and CDR2 is SFDVKD. The CDR3 covers 16 residues. J lost 3 bases, V lost 3 bases, and 9 bases had no gene match. The CDR3 spells CATSDPRQGGDYGYTF. The CDR3 region has the DNA TGTGCCACCAGTGATCCCCGACAGGGTGGTGACTATGGCTACACCTTC.

The V call is TRBV9, the J call TRBJ1-5; D call uncertain. The CDR3 length is 14 residues. Germline assignment: CDR1 SGDLS and CDR2 YYNGEE. The germline V and J ends were trimmed by 0 bases and 4 bases, with 8 bases remaining between them. In nucleotides, the CDR3 is TGTGCCAGCAGCGTAGCGGCGGGGAATCAGCCCCAGCATTTT. Protein: CASSVAAGNQPQHF.

J is TRBJ2-7 and V is TRBV28; 8 nucleotides line up with TRBD1. This CDR3 has 14 residues. Trimming at V came to 1 base and at J to 11 bases, leaving 10 bases not matched to a gene. The germline gives CDR1 MDHEN, CDR2 SYDVKM. As DNA, the CDR3 is TGTGCCAGCAGTTTATTTGATAGGCAGGGGGCGAAGTACTTC. Its protein product is CASSLFDRQGAKYF.

Concerning this clone itself: This sample includes further DNA sequences coding for the same CDR3. This chain connects TRBV2 to TRBJ1-3, with 8 bases identical to TRBD1. Germline V CDR1 and CDR2: SNHLY, FYNNEI. CDR3 size: 14 residues. The trim removed 6 bases at V and 2 bases at J, leaving 3 bases unmatched. The DNA for the CDR3 is TGTGCCAGCAGCGAACAGGGGGCTGGAAACACCATATATTTT. Translating gives CASSEQGAGNTIYF.

This clone was recorded a few times. The chain carries TRBV11-3 and TRBJ2-7; a possible D gene is TRBD2 (6 bases). This CDR3 is 15 amino acids long. V lost 1 base to trimming and J lost 4 bases, with 14 bases between them. Germline CDR1 SGHNT, CDR2 YENEEA. The CDR3 DNA reads as TGTGCCAGCAGCTTAGCGGGACTCAACCATTACGAGCAGTACTTC. Protein product: CASSLAGLNHYEQYF.

The V gene is TRBV6-5, the J gene TRBJ2-2; 7 nucleotides line up with TRBD1. The CDR3 runs to 14 residues. Germline values: CDR1 MNHEY, CDR2 SVGAGI. The V gene end was trimmed by 8 bases and the J gene end by 4 bases; junction bases not matched to a gene: 7. The CDR3 loop is CASRRQGLTGELFF. The DNA for the CDR3 is TGTGCCAGCCGCCGACAGGGTCTCACCGGGGAGCTGTTTTTT.

The V call is TRBV18, the J call TRBJ1-2; D is possibly TRBD1 (6 bases). The CDR3 spans 14 residues. The V gene's germline CDR1 is KGHSH and CDR2 LQKENI. Trimming cost V 2 bases and J 6 bases, with 13 bases left between them. CDR3 amino acids: CASSPGGRGDGYTF. DNA of the CDR3: TGTGCCAGCTCACCAGGGGGCAGGGGCGATGGCTACACCTTC.

This rearrangement joins TRBV10-1 to TRBJ2-3; TRBD1 matches at 9 bases. The V segment lost 4 bases and the J segment 3 bases; nucleotides outside the gene matches: 2. Germline V gene lookup returns CDR1 WNHNN and CDR2 SYGVQD (reference sequence). CDR3 size: 14 residues. The DNA of the CDR3 is TGCGCCAGCAGTGGGGGACAGGGAACAGATACGCAGTATTTT. As protein: CASSGGQGTDTQYF.

The V gene is TRBV6-5, the J gene TRBJ2-7, with TRBD1 identical over 11 bases. Trimming took 5 bases from V and 3 from J; bases not matched to a gene: 6. The CDR3 consists of 15 residues. In germline, CDR1 is MNHEY, CDR2 SVGAGI. The CDR3 DNA is TGTGCCAGCAGTATTTATGGGACAGGGGGCTACGAGCAGTACTTC. This gives the protein CASSIYGTGGYEQYF.

The chain couples TRBV5-1 to TRBJ2-7; 11 bases align to TRBD1. The CDR3 runs to 17 residues. The V gene's germline CDR1 is SGHRS and CDR2 YFSETQ. Trimming took 6 bases from V and 2 from J; bases not matched to a gene: 13. The CDR3 reads CASMDRGRLRPPYEQYF. CDR3 DNA: TGCGCCAGCATGGACAGGGGGCGACTTAGGCCCCCCTACGAGCAGTACTTC.